The 8 T cell receptor beta chains below come from one sample, sequenced in a study of blood T cell repertoires in COVID-19. TCRdb keeps only in-frame clones here, not all; method: immunoSEQ multiplex PCR. The sample includes 250,000 or so clones, around 88% of them seen just once. Sequenced input: peripheral blood. All receptors derive from a woman between 25 and 40 years old with COVID-19, enrolled during active disease.

The V gene is TRBV28, the J gene TRBJ1-2, with 7 bases that match TRBD1. Germline CDR1 and CDR2: MDHEN and SYDVKM. This CDR3 has 17 residues. V lost 5 bases to trimming and J lost 3 bases; unmatched junction nucleotides: 15. CDR3 in DNA: TGTGCCAGCAGTCCCACAACAGGGGAGCTGATTTACTATGGCTACACCTTC. Amino acids: CASSPTTGELIYYGYTF.

This clone has a handful of counts. The rearrangement uses TRBV11-2 and TRBJ2-3; no definite D call. The CDR3 totals 11 residues. V was shortened by 4 bases and J by 7 bases, with 6 bases between the two germline ends. From germline, CDR1 is SGHAT and CDR2 FQNNGV. CDR3 sequence: CASSSLHTQYF. CDR3 coding DNA: TGTGCCAGCAGCTCCCTACATACGCAGTATTTT.

CDR3 in amino acids: CASFPLLGTGGLAGELFF. In DNA form, the CDR3 reads TGTGCCAGCTTTCCACTCCTTGGGACAGGGGGTTTGGCCGGGGAGCTGTTTTTT. This chain connects TRBV2 to TRBJ2-2; 11 bases agree with TRBD1. Per the germline V gene, CDR1 is SNHLY and CDR2 is FYNNEI. The CDR3 spans 18 residues. V was pared by 8 bases and J by 6 bases, with 17 bases of the junction left unmatched.

The chain is built from TRBV7-2 and TRBJ1-4; 7 bases agree with TRBD1. V lost 0 bases, J lost 6 bases, and 7 bases stayed unmatched. CDR1 SGHTA and CDR2 FQGNSA come from the germline V gene. There are 16 residues in the CDR3. The CDR3 loop reads CASSLAPVTGDEKLFF. The CDR3 DNA reads TGTGCCAGCAGCTTAGCGCCGGTAACAGGGGATGAAAAACTGTTTTTT.

The rearrangement links TRBV4-1 to TRBJ1-1; unclear D gene. Trimming left V 4 bases short and J 4 bases short, with 13 bases between. In germline, CDR1 is MGHRA, CDR2 YSYEKL. The CDR3 covers 14 residues. CDR3 protein: CASSPHFRLTEAFF. CDR3 coding DNA: TGCGCCAGCAGCCCACACTTCAGGCTCACTGAAGCTTTCTTT.

The sample holds a few counts of this clone. J is TRBJ1-5 and V is TRBV29-1; D is uncertain. CDR1 and CDR2 from the germline V gene are SQVTM and ANQGSEA. The length of the CDR3 is 13 residues. V shed 4 bases and J shed 3 bases, with 10 bases lying between them. The CDR3 sequence is CSVGAGPNQPQHF. DNA for the CDR3: TGCAGCGTTGGGGCAGGTCCCAATCAGCCCCAGCATTTT.

The chain couples TRBV27 to TRBJ2-2, with 12 bases aligning to TRBD2. This CDR3 region has 19 residues. J lost 0 bases, V lost 0 bases, and 5 bases had no gene match. The germline V gene has CDR1 MNHEY and CDR2 SMNVEV (reference sequence). CDR3 in amino acids: CASSLSGLAGRPNTGELFF. CDR3 nucleotide sequence: TGTGCCAGCAGTTTATCCGGACTAGCGGGACGACCGAACACCGGGGAGCTGTTTTTT.

The chain has TRBV10-3 and TRBJ2-5, with TRBD1 identical over 7 bases. V was clipped by 6 bases and J by 0 bases; unmatched bases: 4. In germline, CDR1 is ENHRY, CDR2 SYGVKD. The CDR3 is 14 residues long. Here the CDR3 reads CAISRDSNQETQYF. The DNA for the CDR3 is TGTGCCATCAGCCGGGACAGTAACCAAGAGACCCAGTACTTC.